This T cell receptor (beta chain) was captured in a study of blood T cell repertoires in COVID-19 (dated by TCRdb to 2018 to 2020). Background for the entire study: Samples covering the acute and convalescent phases of COVID-19 were provided by collaborators in the United States, Italy and Spain. The material from the prospective study consisted of cDNA or gDNA derived from T cells, B-cell-depleted T cells, or PBMCs. The dataset comprised deeply sampled blood TCRbeta repertoires from subjects exposed to, actively infected with, or recovered from COVID-19. A freely available public database, intended as a resource for researchers studying the immune response to SARS-CoV-2, is where the repertoires were released. Samples came from the ongoing ImmuneRACE study (first 160 participants) plus 1,254 subjects from 6 global collaborators. Sample metadata almost always included a de-identified subject ID, COVID-19 status, age in years and sex. Where HLA class I and class II types were available, the types were taken from metadata supplied by the sample provider, not from assay-based typing. Results and caveats for the whole study, not just this receptor: The quantity of clinical and demographic metadata differed by source and by participant and was supplied without curation.

TCRbeta CDR3 regions were amplified from genomic DNA using the immunoSEQ Assay, a bias-controlled multiplex PCR. As for how the authors treated the data: Within the assay, amplification of reference gene primers was used to estimate how many nucleated cells each sample contained. To quantify the absolute abundance of each unique TCRbeta CDR3 rearrangement, sequence reads were collapsed and filtered. Productive Simpson clonality was computed per sample as the square root of Simpson's diversity index over productive rearrangements. Here the immuneACCESS table is served through TCRdb, limited to in-frame sequences with V and J called. Missing clones are a known gap in these copies; in checked studies unresolved V genes cover under half, and the rest lacks a known reason. V and J calls and clone size are copied from that table; D and trimming were computed from the DNA. This sample is represented by some 100,000 clones; around 86% of them were singletons. Jointly, the top ten make up less than 3.5% of the sample.

Enrolling through a virtual design, the prospective study's participants ranged in age from roughly 18 to 89 years and lived across 24 United States geographic areas. To assign participants to cohorts, the prospective study relied on clinical history that participants themselves reported in a screening survey and a study questionnaire. ImmuneRACE Cohort 3 recovered participants were defined by two consecutive negative NP/OP PCR tests, healthcare professional clearance, or symptom resolution. Mobile phlebotomists in the prospective study collected whole blood, serum and a nasopharyngeal or oropharyngeal swab from every participant. Additional blood draws and questionnaires over an approximately two-month period could optionally be provided by prospective study participants. Prospective study blood samples were shipped either frozen or at room temperature before DNA extraction. Deletion took 2 bases off V and 3 bases off J, with a span of 8 bases between the germline ends. CDR1 is given as SGHDT and CDR2 as YYEEEE, both from the germline V gene. The CDR3 spans 13 residues, from the cysteine through the phenylalanine. The CDR3 DNA has 39 bases and is translated from base 1.

This clone was seen a few times. There is no known antigen for this receptor. Base qualities are not recorded, but no much larger clone differs from it by a single base. Sequencing was performed on PBMCs or T cells enriched from blood (not recorded which). The sequence came from a woman aged 45-60 years who had recovered from COVID-19. The chain uses TRBV5-6 and TRBJ2-5, with TRBD2 as a weak D call on 6 bases. The DNA sequence follows: TGTGCCAGCAGCTTCGGCGGGGAAGAGACCCAGTACTTC. This translates into CASSFGGEETQYF. Here the CDR3 is joined to the reference TRBV5-6 and TRBJ2-5 genes, and the full variable domain is: DAGVTQSPTHLIKTRGQQVTLRCSPKSGHDTVSWYQQALGQGPQFIFQYYEEEERQRGNFPDRFSGHQFPNYSSELNVNALLLGDSALYLCASSFGGEETQYFGPGTRLLVL.